This T cell receptor beta chain was found in a study of blood T cells in healthy people across ages. As for the study in general: Using template switching, researchers captured about one barcoded beta molecule for each two T cells.

Germline V gives CDR1 SGHDN, CDR2 FVKESK. The CDR3 is made up of 16 amino acids. Then a second PCR, running roughly 7 to 11 cycles, was carried out with a sample-barcoded 5' primer and a J-beta primer mix. TCRdb reanalysed the 5' RACE reads using MiXCR and keeps one entry per CDR3 protein. The sample lists some 750,000 distinct CDR3 sequences, about a fifth occurring once. A minimum of 6.5 million PBMCs was isolated per sample. The receptor comes from a man between 65 and 85 years old in good health. Input material: blood. The chain uses TRBV14 and TRBJ2-5; 14 bases map to TRBD2. The DNA end is more similar to TRBJ2-7, so the J call may be wrong. The CDR3 region is CASSQGGLAGAYEQYF. The CDR3 DNA reads TGTGCCAGCAGCCAAGGGGGACTAGCGGGGGCCTACGAGCAGTACTTC.